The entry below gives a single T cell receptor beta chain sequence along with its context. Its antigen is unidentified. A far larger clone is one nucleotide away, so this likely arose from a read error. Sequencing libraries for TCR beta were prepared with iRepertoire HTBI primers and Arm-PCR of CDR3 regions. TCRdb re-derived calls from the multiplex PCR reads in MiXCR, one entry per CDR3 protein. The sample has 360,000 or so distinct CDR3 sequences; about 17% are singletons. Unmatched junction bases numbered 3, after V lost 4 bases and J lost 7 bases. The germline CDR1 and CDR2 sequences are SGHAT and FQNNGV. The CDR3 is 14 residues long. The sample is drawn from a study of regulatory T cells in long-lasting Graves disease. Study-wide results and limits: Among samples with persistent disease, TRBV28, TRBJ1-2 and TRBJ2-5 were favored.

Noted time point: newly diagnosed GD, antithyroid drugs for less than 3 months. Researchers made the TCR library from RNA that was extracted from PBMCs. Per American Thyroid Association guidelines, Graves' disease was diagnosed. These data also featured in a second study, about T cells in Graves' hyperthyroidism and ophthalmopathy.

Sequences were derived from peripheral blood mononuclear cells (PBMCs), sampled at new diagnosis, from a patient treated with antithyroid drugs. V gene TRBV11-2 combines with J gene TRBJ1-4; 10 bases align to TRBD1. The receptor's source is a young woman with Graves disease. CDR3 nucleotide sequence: TGTGCCAGCAGCTCGAGACAGGGGGCTGAAAAACTGTTTTTT. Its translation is CASSSRQGAEKLFF.